This T cell receptor (beta chain) was sequenced for a study of control samples from healthy donors and cancer patients. V was trimmed by 3 bases and J by 8 bases, leaving 13 bases between them. This CDR3 has 13 residues. The method was immunoSEQ multiplex PCR; TCRdb's version includes in-frame clones alone and lacks a portion of them. Seen here are 170,000 or so clones, just under 95% observed once, and the top ten hold 7.5% to 8.5%. The chain couples TRBV12-3 or TRBV12-4 to TRBJ1-2; D is ambiguous. The sequence came from a woman between 40 and 55 years old in good health. Source material: blood. CDR3 sequence: CASSLRGLGGYTF. The CDR3 DNA reads TGTGCCAGCAGTTTGCGGGGATTAGGCGGCTACACCTTC.